The 22 T cell receptor beta chains presented below share a single source sample, sequenced in a study of blood T cell repertoires in COVID-19. Assay used: immunoSEQ multiplex PCR; TCRdb lists only in-frame clones, some missing. The sample shows under 150,000 clones, 80% to 85% of them seen only once. The sample comprised peripheral blood. The receptor source for this set is a human donor in a cohort sampled during active COVID-19.

The CDR3 here is CASTKDGGGMGAFF. DNA of the CDR3: TGTGCCAGCACCAAAGACGGGGGGGGAATGGGAGCTTTCTTT. The V and J genes are TRBV6-5 and TRBJ1-1; TRBD1 might be the D (5 bases). Trimming stripped 7 bases from V and 10 bases from J, with 22 bases between. CDR1 and CDR2 from the germline V gene are MNHEY and SVGAGI. The CDR3 spans 14 residues.

This chain links TRBV10-3 with TRBJ1-3; no reliable D call. Germline CDR1 is ENHRY and CDR2 is SYGVKD. CDR3 size: 14 residues. The V end was cut by 11 bases, the J end by 2 bases, with 16 bases between. In DNA form, the CDR3 reads TGTGCCTCCGCTTCTGTAGCACCTGGAAACACCATATATTTT. It translates to CASASVAPGNTIYF.

The chain has TRBV10-3 and TRBJ1-5; no definite D call. Germline V gives CDR1 ENHRY, CDR2 SYGVKD. The CDR3 covers 15 residues. The V and J ends lost 2 bases and 5 bases respectively, with 13 bases between them. The CDR3 DNA is TGTGCCATCAGTGAGCCGACTATAAGTGATCAGCCCCAGCATTTT. Translation gives CAISEPTISDQPQHF.

The V gene is TRBV18, the J gene TRBJ1-5; D not resolved. CDR3 length equals 15 residues. Germline CDR1 is KGHSH and CDR2 is LQKENI. V shed 3 bases and J shed 4 bases, with 13 bases lying between them. CDR3 DNA sequence: TGTGCCAGCTCACCGCCGCCTATACTAAATCAGCCCCAGCATTTT. The encoded protein is CASSPPPILNQPQHF.

This clone has more than one count but fewer than ten. The chain carries TRBV27 and TRBJ1-4; 7 positions agree with TRBD1. This CDR3 has 15 amino acids. V was pared by 3 bases and J by 5 bases, with 6 bases of the junction left unmatched. Germline V gene data show CDR1 as MNHEY and CDR2 as SMNVEV (reference sequence). CDR3 protein: CASSFLGQKNEKLFF. The CDR3 region has the DNA TGTGCCAGCAGTTTCTTGGGACAGAAAAATGAAAAACTGTTTTTT.

About this clone: One junction end disagrees with the germline gene, perhaps due to a read error. The gene calls are TRBV7-7 and TRBJ2-1, with TRBD2 identical over 11 bases. The CDR3 contains 16 residues. CDR1 and CDR2 (germline): SSHAT, FNYEAQ (reference sequence). Here the CDR3 DNA reads TGTGCTAGCAGCCCCACTAGCGGGGGATCCTACGATGAGCAGTTCTTC. This codes for CASSPTSGGSYDEQFF.

This clone was seen once. The V call is TRBV5-4, the J call TRBJ2-2; TRBD1 matches at 9 bases. In germline, CDR1 is SGHNT, CDR2 YYREEE (reference sequence). This CDR3 has 12 amino acids. CDR3 in DNA: TGTGGGATACAGGGGGCGAACGGGGAGCTGTTTTTT. It is translated as CGIQGANGELFF.

The CDR3 nucleotides are TGTGCCAGCAGTTTAGGGGGGACAGACTCCTACGAGCAGTACTTC. Its protein is CASSLGGTDSYEQYF. The chain carries TRBV28 and TRBJ2-7; the D gene is possibly TRBD1 (7 bases). In germline, CDR1 is MDHEN, CDR2 SYDVKM. Trimming shortened V by 2 bases and J by 0 bases, and 11 bases separated the two germline ends. CDR3 size: 15 residues.

This sequence joins TRBV4-1 and TRBJ2-2, with a tentative D call TRBD1 (6 bases). CDR1 and CDR2 (germline): MGHRA, YSYEKL. Trimming shortened V by 1 base and J by 7 bases, and 13 bases separated the two germline ends. The CDR3 totals 15 residues. CDR3 nucleotide sequence: TGCGCCAGCAGCCAAGGGCCAGGGGCGGGCGGGGAGCTGTTTTTT. Translated, it gives CASSQGPGAGGELFF.

In DNA, the CDR3 is TGTGCCAGTAGTATCCAACTAGCGGGAGTGGATACGCAGTATTTT. Translation gives CASSIQLAGVDTQYF. The gene calls are TRBV19 and TRBJ2-3; 11 bases are shared with TRBD2. The V gene end was trimmed by 3 bases and the J gene end by 6 bases; junction bases not matched to a gene: 5. CDR1 is LNHDA and CDR2 is SQIVND in the germline V gene (reference sequence). This CDR3 comprises 15 residues.

This sequence joins TRBV28 and TRBJ2-6; D is perhaps TRBD2 (6 bases). The CDR3 is made up of 17 amino acids. Deletions cut 10 bases from V and 0 bases from J, with 19 bases between. The germline V gene has CDR1 MDHEN and CDR2 SYDVKM. The chain's CDR3 is CAIYPRGTSSGANVLTF. The CDR3 DNA is TGTGCCATATATCCCCGGGGGACGAGCTCTGGGGCCAACGTCCTGACTTTC.

CDR3 in DNA: TGTGCCTGGAGGGGGCTAAGCGGGGGGACCCAAGAGACCCAGTACTTC. Translating gives CAWRGLSGGTQETQYF. The gene calls are TRBV30 and TRBJ2-5; 9 positions match TRBD2. Per germline, CDR1 GTSNPN and CDR2 SVGIG (reference sequence). V lost 3 bases and J lost 1; bases outside the gene matches: 9. The CDR3 is 16 amino acids. Filled out from reference TRBV30 and TRBJ2-5, the complete variable domain reads SQTIHQWPATLVQPVGSPLSLECTVEGTSNPNLYWYRQAAGRGLQLLFYSVGIGQISSEVPQNLSASRPQDRQFILSSKKLLLSDSGFYLCAWRGLSGGTQETQYFGPGTRLLVL.

This rearrangement joins TRBV5-1 to TRBJ1-1; TRBD1 might be the D (6 bases). Between the trimmed V and J ends, which lost 0 bases and 5 bases, there was a span of 14 bases. The CDR3 totals 15 residues. Per the germline V gene, CDR1 is SGHRS and CDR2 is YFSETQ. The CDR3 sequence is CASSLATQGNTEAFF. The CDR3 coding sequence is TGCGCCAGCAGCTTGGCGACTCAGGGGAATACTGAAGCTTTCTTT.

This rearrangement joins TRBV6-5 to TRBJ2-5, with D maybe TRBD2 (6 bases). This CDR3 is 15 amino acids long. Germline V lookup: CDR1 MNHEY, CDR2 SVGAGI. V lost 2 bases and J 3 bases, leaving 13 bases between the germline ends. This chain's CDR3 is CASSYAGLPKETQYF. The CDR3 DNA reads as TGTGCCAGCAGTTACGCCGGACTACCTAAAGAGACCCAGTACTTC.

This chain joins TRBV14 and TRBJ2-7, with 7 bases that match TRBD1. Germline lookup yields CDR1 SGHDN and CDR2 FVKESK. This CDR3 is built from 16 residues. The trim removed 4 bases at V and 3 bases at J, leaving 12 bases unmatched. For the CDR3, the DNA is TGTGCCAGCAGCCGCCTCCGGGACAGCAATTTCTACGAGCAGTACTTC. As protein: CASSRLRDSNFYEQYF. The full variable domain, completed using reference TRBV14 and TRBJ2-7, is EAGVTQFPSHSVIEKGQTVTLRCDPISGHDNLYWYRRVMGKEIKFLLHFVKESKQDESGMPNNRFLAERTGGTYSTLKVQPAELEDSGVYFCASSRLRDSNFYEQYFGPGTRLTVT.

The genes are TRBV27 and TRBJ2-7; 9 bases match TRBD1. This CDR3 is built from 13 residues. The junction had 6 bases not matched to a gene; V was cut back by 5 bases and J by 7 bases. Germline V gives CDR1 MNHEY, CDR2 SMNVEV (reference sequence). Here the CDR3 reads CASSTGQGREQYF. CDR3 DNA: TGTGCCAGCAGTACGGGACAGGGACGGGAGCAGTACTTC.

This rearrangement joins TRBV15 to TRBJ1-3; TRBD1 matches at 7 bases. In germline, CDR1 is LNHNV, CDR2 YYDKDF (reference sequence). The CDR3 is made up of 14 amino acids. Trimming at V came to 6 bases and at J to 4 bases, leaving 6 bases not matched to a gene. CDR3 in DNA: TGTGCCACCAGTAACAGGGGCGCGGGAAACACCATATATTTT. Its translation: CATSNRGAGNTIYF.

The chain couples TRBV5-6 to TRBJ1-3; maybe TRBD1 (6 bases). CDR3 length equals 13 residues. Trimming removed 2 bases at V and 5 bases at J, with 8 bases between. Germline V gene data show CDR1 as SGHDT and CDR2 as YYEEEE. The CDR3 spells CASSFQGRNTIYF. In DNA form, the CDR3 reads TGTGCCAGCAGCTTTCAGGGGAGAAACACCATATATTTT.

V gene TRBV6-2 or TRBV6-3 combines with J gene TRBJ1-1; D not resolved. CDR3 length: 14 amino acids. CDR1 is MNHEY, CDR2 SVGEGT, per germline. Trimming left V 5 bases short and J 0 bases short, with 10 bases between. CDR3 in amino acids: CASSTTRLNTEAFF. DNA for the CDR3: TGTGCCAGCAGTACGACACGACTGAACACTGAAGCTTTCTTT.

The rearrangement joins TRBV5-1 to TRBJ2-3; 7 bases fit TRBD1. Germline V gene lookup returns CDR1 SGHRS and CDR2 YFSETQ. V dropped 3 bases and J dropped 4; count of bases not matched to a gene: 5. The CDR3 consists of 14 residues. The CDR3 spells CASSSPTGPDTQYF. DNA of the CDR3: TGCGCCAGCAGCTCACCGACAGGGCCAGATACGCAGTATTTT.

The chain combines TRBV5-4 with TRBJ1-2, with D possibly TRBD1 on 6 matching bases. The germline CDR1 and CDR2 sequences are SGHNT and YYREEE (reference sequence). Between the trimmed V and J ends, which lost 7 bases and 7 bases, there was a span of 14 bases. CDR3 length: 12 amino acids. DNA for the CDR3: TGTGCCAGCGCCGTGGTGGGGGCTGGCTACACCTTC. Its protein is CASAVVGAGYTF.

The gene calls are TRBV18 and TRBJ1-5; no clear D gene. Trimming left V 2 bases short and J 0 bases short, with 11 bases between. This CDR3 has 16 residues. The germline V gene encodes CDR1 KGHSH and CDR2 LQKENI. DNA for the CDR3: TGTGCCAGCTCACCATCCCCTCCTATTAGCAATCAGCCCCAGCATTTT. Its translation is CASSPSPPISNQPQHF.